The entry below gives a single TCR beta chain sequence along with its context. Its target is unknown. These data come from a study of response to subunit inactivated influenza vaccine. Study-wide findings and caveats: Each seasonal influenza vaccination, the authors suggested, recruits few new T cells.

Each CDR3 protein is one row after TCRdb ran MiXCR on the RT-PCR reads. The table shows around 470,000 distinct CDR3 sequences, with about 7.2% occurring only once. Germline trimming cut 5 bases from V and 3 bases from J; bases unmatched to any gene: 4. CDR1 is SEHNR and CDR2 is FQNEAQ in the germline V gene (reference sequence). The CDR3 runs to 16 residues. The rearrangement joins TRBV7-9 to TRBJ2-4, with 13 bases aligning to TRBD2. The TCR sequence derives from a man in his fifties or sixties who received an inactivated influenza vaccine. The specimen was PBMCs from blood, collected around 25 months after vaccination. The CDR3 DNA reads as TGTGCCAGCAGCGATACTAGCGGGGGGGTCAAAAACATTCAGTACTTC. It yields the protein CASSDTSGGVKNIQYF. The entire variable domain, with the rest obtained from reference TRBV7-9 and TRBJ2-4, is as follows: DTGVSQNPRHKITKRGQNVTFRCDPISEHNRLYWYRQTLGQGPEFLTYFQNEAQLEKSRLLSDRFSAERPKGSFSTLEIQRTEQGDSAMYLCASSDTSGGVKNIQYFGAGTRLSVL.